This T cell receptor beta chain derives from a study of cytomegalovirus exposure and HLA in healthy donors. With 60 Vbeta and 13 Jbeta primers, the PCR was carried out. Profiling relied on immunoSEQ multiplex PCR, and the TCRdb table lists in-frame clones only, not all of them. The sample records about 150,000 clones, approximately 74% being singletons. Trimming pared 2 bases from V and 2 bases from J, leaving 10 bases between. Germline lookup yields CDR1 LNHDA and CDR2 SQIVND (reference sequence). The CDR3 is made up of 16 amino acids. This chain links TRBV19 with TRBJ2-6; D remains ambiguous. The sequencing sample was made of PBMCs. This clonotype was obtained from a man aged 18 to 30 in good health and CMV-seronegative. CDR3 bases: TGTGCCAGTAGTATATTTTGGGCAACTGGGGCCAACGTCCTGACTTTC. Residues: CASSIFWATGANVLTF.